This T cell receptor (beta chain) comes out of a study of blood T cell repertoires in COVID-19. About the study: COVID-19 samples from acute and convalescent phases originated in the United States, Italy and Spain. Sources were T cells, B-cell-depleted T cells, or PBMCs; the material itself was cDNA or gDNA.

As handled by the study authors: Amplification with reference gene primers provided the estimates of nucleated cell counts. The data were produced by immunoSEQ multiplex PCR, yet TCRdb's version contains in-frame clones alone and is incomplete. V, J and clone size derive from that table, while D and trimming were established from the DNA sequence. The sample lists 100,000 to 150,000 clones, more than 65% occurring once. CDR1 is KGHSY and CDR2 is FQNENV in the germline V gene. The CDR3 is made up of 18 amino acids. The V segment lost 1 base and the J segment 0 bases; nucleotides outside the gene matches: 9.

This TCR derives from a human donor in a cohort sampled during active COVID-19. The chain has TRBV16 and TRBJ1-2; TRBD1 matches at 9 bases. What was sequenced was peripheral blood. CDR3 in amino acids: CASSQLGQGSKTNYGYTF. In DNA form, the CDR3 reads TGTGCCAGCAGCCAATTGGGACAGGGCTCCAAAACTAACTATGGCTACACCTTC.